This TCR beta chain was captured in a study of T cells in localized non-small cell lung cancer. In regard to this clone: The antigen is undetermined.

This CDR3 is built from 14 residues. Germline CDR1 is SGHNT and CDR2 is YYREEE (reference sequence). Trimming took off 2 bases at V and 1 base at J, with 9 bases between the two ends. Findings and caveats of the study: Uninvolved adjacent lung showed the highest T cell clonality, exceeding tumor. Because researchers sequenced only one region of the tumor, heterogeneity is still possible. Median detection of top 100 tumor clones in adjacent lung was 57 clones. An association was observed between higher blood T cell density and longer overall survival.

Profiled with immunoSEQ multiplex PCR; TCRdb holds only in-frame clones, not every one. The table shows 35,000 to 40,000 clones, with around 79% occurring only once. The V gene is TRBV5-4, the J gene TRBJ1-1; maybe TRBD1 (6 bases). The receptor was isolated from a male donor aged 60 or older with stage III squamous cell lung carcinoma. Specimen: peripheral blood, collected before any cancer treatment. The CDR3 DNA follows: TGTGCCAGCAGCTTATTGACAGGGAACACTGAAGCTTTCTTT. It is translated as CASSLLTGNTEAFF.